This T cell receptor (beta chain) stems from a study of regulatory T cells in long-lasting Graves disease (TCRdb year 2021). Study-wide context: Newly diagnosed Graves' disease patients had taken antithyroid drugs for less than 3 months. Persistent Graves' disease patients were compared with newly diagnosed Graves' disease patients by peripheral blood TCR sequencing and RNA sequencing. A total of some 33 samples were covered by TCR sequencing, comprising approximately 13 persistent and 20 or so newly diagnosed Graves' disease patients. The study was registered as a clinical trial and conducted in China.

Notes on this clonotype: This clone's antigen is unknown. It has no much larger one-base neighbor in the sample; base qualities were not kept.

Measured from the cysteine to the phenylalanine, the CDR3 is 14 residues long. Of all the DNA, just the CDR3 is kept, 42 bases in frame from base 1. CDR1 and CDR2 were assigned from the germline V gene as SGHAT and FQNNGV. At the junction V is shortened by 4 bases and J by 3 bases; bases outside the gene matches: 3. Findings and caveats that apply to the study as a whole: As a limitation, the authors acknowledged that the small sample size may reduce accuracy. Preferential use of TRBV28, TRBJ1-2 and TRBJ2-5 was observed in persistent disease, whereas TRBV20-1 and TRBJ2-1 were favored in newly diagnosed disease. Because the primary lesion, thyroid tissue, could not be accessed, the study looked at peripheral blood alone. Sequencing and analysis were limited to the TCR beta chain. Persistent Graves' disease patients showed lower TCR Shannon entropy and fewer highly expanded clones than newly diagnosed patients, suggesting clonal expansion. A larger number of public clonotypes was shared among persistent patients (around 3,000) than among newly diagnosed patients (about 990).

The library came from multiplex PCR. Sequencing used an Illumina HiSeq 4000. iRepertoire HTBI primers and Arm-PCR amplification of CDR3 regions were used to construct TCR beta libraries. Before sequencing, the PCR products went through gel purification. The source study handled its data this way. Across samples, 60 to 75 TRBV and 13 to 15 TRBJ segments were identified and used for gene usage analysis of CDR3 amino acid clonotypes. Filtered high-quality paired reads were merged into contigs using COPE and FqMerger. BLAST was used to align contigs to the IMGT TRBV, TRBD and TRBJ reference genes, and CDR3 was defined following IMGT. Any clonotype with a frequency above 0.1% was classified as a highly expanded clone. Shannon entropy was used to measure repertoire diversity, and the Gini coefficient was used to measure V-J evenness. A clonotype was considered public if more than one individual shared it. The raw public data were reprocessed by TCRdb itself: fastp quality trimming at Q25, MiXCR clonotype calling, in-frame beta chains only. Every entry covers one CDR3 protein and lists the most common genes and DNA from its rows. The V and J calls were not made by the authors but by TCRdb's processing. For this sample the table gives about 400,000 distinct CDR3 sequences, of which roughly 17% were detected only once. Roughly a fifth of the sample is taken by the ten largest.

Sample time point, as interpreted from the label and publication: newly diagnosed GD, antithyroid drugs for less than 3 months. RNA was extracted from PBMCs in TRIzol for both TCR sequencing and RNA sequencing. Graves' disease was diagnosed according to American Thyroid Association guidelines. Patients were recruited from an endocrinology department in Xi'an, China. Each patient gave about 10 milliliters of peripheral blood, collected in an EDTA anticoagulant tube. Ficoll Paque Plus density gradient separation was used to isolate PBMCs, and no additional T cell sorting was done. RNA quality was checked with an Agilent 2100 Bioanalyzer and agarose gel, and concentration with a NanoDrop 2000. These data were likewise used in another study, on T cells in Graves' hyperthyroidism and ophthalmopathy. As the second publication notes: A patient counted as having stable Graves' hyperthyroidism if no progression to ophthalmopathy occurred over 18 months of follow-up. Hyperthyroidism patients were newly diagnosed, had a disease duration of under 2 months, and were aged 18 to 65 years. The study excluded patients with uncontrolled infections, other autoimmune diseases, pregnancy or lactation. Diagnoses were based on clinical symptoms, serum thyroxine and TRAb, thyroid ultrasound and orbital computed tomography. A first-round RT-PCR of the TCR CDR3 used the HTBI primer set with the Qiagen OneStep RT-PCR kit. Most expanded thyroid clonotypes (frequency above 0.001) were also detected in blood, a finding suggesting that blood repertoires may reflect thyroid immune responses. Ophthalmopathy was separated from stable hyperthyroidism by a 13 V-J signature model, with around 88% sensitivity and about 84% specificity obtained in cross-validation and 80%/75% obtained in testing. In validation, progression to ophthalmopathy was predicted by the model with roughly 71% sensitivity and 72% to 85% specificity, a median of about 6.4 months before onset. TCR V-J signatures able to tell the groups apart were searched for in a discovery cohort of approximately 95 patients, of whom 43 had Graves' ophthalmopathy and more than 55 had stable Graves' hyperthyroidism. Prospective prediction of ophthalmopathy was tested in an independent validation cohort consisting of some 18 hyperthyroidism patients and some 15 patients who later progressed to ophthalmopathy. The 95 to 100 discovery patients were divided at random into training and test sets in a 7:3 ratio. Thyroid tissue and blood T-cell repertoires from about six Graves' hyperthyroidism patients were also compared in the study. After sampling, hyperthyroidism patients received methimazole starting at 30 mg daily, and ophthalmopathy patients received high-dose intravenous methylprednisolone. A second multiplex PCR round built the libraries, followed by size selection and purification. Libraries were sequenced paired-end with 100 bp reads on an Illumina HiSeq2000. SOAPnuke was used to process the raw data, with reads discarded if the reads contained adapters or uncalled bases, had a mean Phred below 15, or lacked an exact constant-primer or identifier match. High-quality paired reads were merged with COPE v1.2.5, and unique nucleotide sequences were defined as clonotypes. MiTCR v1.1 was used to align clonotypes to the IMGT TRBV, TRBD and TRBJ reference segments. The analysis included only V-J combinations with a frequency above 0.0001, which together covered 99% to 99.2% of the repertoires. A TCS score was defined as the ratio of F50 (clonal expansion) to E x V (chaos), with BLOSUM62-based TCRdist applied between CDR3 peptides within each V-J. Welch's t-statistics and random forest reduced 500 to 550 V-J features to 10 to 15, which were used in a naive Bayes classifier (R e1071). No statistical method was used to fix the sample size in advance, and group allocation was not hidden from the investigators. The paper describes TCR Vbeta CDR3 sequencing of 130 to 150 peripheral blood samples, made up of fewer than 50 ophthalmopathy patients, some 76 hyperthyroidism patients and approximately 17 progressor patients.

This clonotype was obtained from a woman aged 18 to 35 with Graves disease. Donor details come from another sample of the same person, matched by shared clones. This specimen consisted of peripheral blood mononuclear cells (PBMCs), obtained at new diagnosis, from a patient treated with antithyroid drugs. The chain is encoded by TRBV11-2 joined to TRBJ2-7, with 10 middle bases fitting TRBD2. The CDR3 sequence is CASSWGTSVYEQYF. The nucleotide sequence is given as TGTGCCAGCAGCTGGGGGACTAGCGTCTACGAGCAGTACTTC.